This is a list of T cell receptor beta chains from one sample in a study of blood T cell repertoires in COVID-19. The table came from immunoSEQ multiplex PCR; TCRdb's copy has only in-frame clones and leaves some out. The sample shows around 8,300 clones, 80% to 90% of them seen only once. The source material was peripheral blood. Receptors originate from a human donor in a cohort sampled during active COVID-19. Each CDR3 is given with its conserved first and last residue. The D gene is left open where the match is weak. Not all rows give a size; the values are once, few, many and, for expanded clones, a class.

. TRBJ2-1 TRBD1 TRBV28 CASSLWGQNLNNEQFF TGTGCCAGCAGTTTATGGGGACAGAATCTCAACAATGAGCAGTTCTTC
. TRBJ2-1 . TRBV4-1 CASRAASQTYNEQFF TGCGCCAGCAGGGCGGCCAGCCAGACCTACAATGAGCAGTTCTTC
. TRBJ2-7 TRBD2 TRBV14 CASSIVRGGLVYF TGTGCCAGCAGCATCGTGAGGGGCGGACTAGTCTACTTC
. TRBJ2-7 . TRBV18 CASSPPRSGPYSYEQYF TGTGCCAGCTCACCACCGAGGTCAGGGCCCTACTCCTACGAGCAGTACTTC
. TRBJ2-7 TRBD2 TRBV24-1 CATSDTGLYEQYF TGTGCCACCAGCGACACGGGACTATACGAGCAGTACTTC
. TRBJ1-6 TRBD1 TRBV5-1 CASKGQGDNNSPLHF TGCGCCAGCAAAGGACAGGGGGACAATAATTCACCCCTCCACTTT
. TRBJ1-1 . TRBV5-1 CASSLGGNTEAFF TGCGCCAGCAGCTTGGGAGGTAACACTGAAGCTTTCTTT
. TRBJ2-1 TRBD1 TRBV4-1 CASSQDQGVVYNEQFF TGCGCCAGCAGCCAAGATCAGGGGGTCGTTTACAATGAGCAGTTCTTC
. TRBJ2-2 . TRBV6-2/TRBV6-3 CASSLNTGELFF TGTGCCAGCAGTCTGAACACCGGGGAGCTGTTTTTT
few TRBJ2-1 TRBD1 TRBV3-1/TRBV3-2 CASSPGTVNEQFF TGTGCCAGCAGCCCAGGGACAGTCAATGAGCAGTTCTTC
once TRBJ2-7 TRBD2 TRBV5-6 CASNLGRGAFSSYEQYF TGTGCCAGCAACCTGGGGCGGGGGGCCTTCAGCTCCTACGAGCAGTACTTC
. TRBJ2-3 TRBD2 TRBV19 CASSIDLAGGLNTQYF TGTGCCAGTAGTATAGATCTAGCGGGAGGCTTGAATACGCAGTATTTT
. TRBJ2-7 TRBD2 TRBV28 CASKREGHEQYF TGTGCCAGCAAACGGGAGGGGCACGAGCAGTACTTC
. TRBJ2-5 TRBD2 TRBV5-1 CASSSWGPGTSGKETQYF TGCGCCAGCAGCTCTTGGGGCCCCGGGACTAGCGGGAAAGAGACCCAGTACTTC
once TRBJ1-1 TRBD1 TRBV6-4 CASSDRSRDRINTEAFF TGTGCCAGCAGTGACCGATCCCGGGACAGAATAAACACTGAAGCTTTCTTT
. TRBJ1-1 . TRBV7-8 CASSPWPGSMNTEAFF TGTGCCAGCAGCCCATGGCCGGGGTCCATGAACACTGAAGCTTTCTTT
. TRBJ1-2 . TRBV21-1 CASSVRQGPLPF TGTGCCAGCAGCGTCCGACAGGGCCCTCTTCCCTTC
. TRBJ2-2 . TRBV28 CASSLATAGTGELFF TGTGCCAGCAGTTTAGCGACTGCGGGCACCGGGGAGCTGTTTTTT
few TRBJ2-7 TRBD1 TRBV5-1 CASSLAWFGQGIYEQYF TGCGCCAGCAGCTTGGCTTGGTTTGGACAGGGGATCTACGAGCAGTACTTC
. TRBJ2-3 . TRBV5-1 CASSSSNVGATDTQYF TGCGCCAGCAGCTCCTCGAACGTGGGAGCCACAGATACGCAGTATTTT
. TRBJ2-5 TRBD2 TRBV5-8 CASSLLPGLAGETQYF TGTGCCAGCAGCTTATTGCCGGGACTAGCGGGAGAAACCCAGTACTTC
. TRBJ2-7 TRBD1 TRBV5-6 CASSRPGTGSYEQYF TGTGCCAGCAGCCGTCCCGGGACAGGATCCTACGAGCAGTACTTC
. TRBJ2-2 . TRBV21-1 CASSTMDKAITNTGELFF TGTGCCAGCAGCACGATGGACAAGGCCATTACGAACACCGGGGAGCTGTTTTTT
. TRBJ2-5 . TRBV20-1 CSARGEETQYF TGCAGTGCTAGGGGCGAAGAGACCCAGTACTTC
once TRBJ2-1 . TRBV5-1 CASSLGGDPSYNEQFF TGCGCCAGCAGCTTGGGCGGAGACCCATCCTACAATGAGCAGTTCTTC
. TRBJ2-7 TRBD2 TRBV3-1/TRBV3-2 CASSPTGTSSYEQYF TGTGCCAGCAGCCCAACCGGGACTAGCTCCTACGAGCAGTACTTC
. TRBJ1-5 . TRBV7-9 CASSLSPGGDWGQPQHF TGTGCCAGCAGCTTATCCCCCGGGGGGGATTGGGGTCAGCCCCAGCATTTT
medium-sized TRBJ1-3 . TRBV4-3 CASSPTAGDPSGNTIYF TGCGCCAGCAGCCCAACGGCAGGGGACCCCTCTGGAAACACCATATATTTT
few TRBJ2-5 . TRBV4-2 CASSQDLPTGQETQYF TGTGCCAGCAGCCAAGATCTACCGACAGGCCAAGAGACCCAGTACTTC
once TRBJ1-1 . TRBV4-3 CASSQGQGITEAFF TGCGCCAGCAGCCAAGGCCAGGGAATCACTGAAGCTTTCTTT
large TRBJ2-5 TRBD1 TRBV7-7 CASSLPSTGGGETQYF TGTGCTAGCAGCTTACCCAGTACAGGGGGCGGGGAGACCCAGTACTTC
. TRBJ1-5 . TRBV19 CASSIGGQPQHF TGTGCCAGTAGTATTGGGGGCCAGCCCCAGCATTTT
once TRBJ2-2 TRBD1 TRBV2 CATRRGTGMSGELFF TGTGCCACCCGACGGGGGACAGGGATGTCCGGGGAGCTGTTTTTT
. TRBJ2-5 . TRBV4-3 CASSQDQALPGETQYF TGCGCCAGCAGCCAAGATCAAGCACTACCTGGCGAGACCCAGTACTTC
. TRBJ2-2 . TRBV6-5 CASSLNSGELFF TGTGCCAGCAGTTTAAACTCCGGGGAGCTGTTTTTT
. TRBJ1-1 . TRBV15 CATSSPFRGQMNTEAFF TGTGCCACCAGCAGTCCTTTCAGGGGTCAAATGAACACTGAAGCTTTCTTT
. TRBJ2-3 TRBD2 TRBV27 CASSPLAGGPWRGDTQYF TGTGCCAGCAGTCCACTAGCGGGAGGGCCATGGCGGGGAGATACGCAGTATTTT
once TRBJ2-7 . TRBV7-9 CASSSRGSIGEQYF TGTGCCAGCAGCTCTAGGGGGTCGATAGGCGAGCAGTACTTC
few TRBJ1-1 . TRBV10-1 CASSVGGRTEAFF TGCGCCAGCAGTGTCGGGGGTAGGACTGAAGCTTTCTTT
. TRBJ1-2 TRBD1 TRBV10-3 CAITPGQGHGYTF TGTGCCATCACCCCGGGACAGGGTCATGGCTACACCTTC
. TRBJ2-6 . TRBV27 CASSLTRVTAGANVLTF TGTGCCAGCAGTCTCACGCGGGTGACGGCTGGGGCCAACGTCCTGACTTTC
. TRBJ2-1 TRBD2 TRBV29-1 CSVEVLAGHSEQFF TGCAGCGTTGAAGTCCTAGCGGGGCATAGTGAGCAGTTCTTC
. TRBJ2-7 . TRBV7-2 CASSFQGNAYEQYF TGTGCCAGCAGCTTCCAGGGAAATGCCTACGAGCAGTACTTC
. TRBJ1-2 TRBD1 TRBV12-3/TRBV12-4 CATTTGNIGYTF TGTGCCACCACGACAGGGAATATCGGCTACACCTTC
. TRBJ2-7 TRBD2 TRBV28 CASSSRTSGRVYEQYF TGTGCCAGCAGTTCGCGGACTAGCGGGAGAGTCTACGAGCAGTACTTC
. TRBJ2-2 TRBD1 TRBV19 CASTKGDRVNTGELFF TGTGCCAGTACCAAAGGGGACAGGGTGAACACCGGGGAGCTGTTTTTT
. TRBJ2-3 . TRBV6-2/TRBV6-3 CASSYGHASTDTQYF TGTGCCAGCAGTTACGGACACGCTAGCACAGATACGCAGTATTTT
. TRBJ2-2 . TRBV6-6 CASVLGAGELFF TGTGCCAGCGTTTTAGGGGCCGGGGAGCTGTTTTTT
. TRBJ2-1 TRBD2 TRBV7-9 CASSSPSGGGNEQFF TGTGCCAGCAGCTCGCCCTCGGGAGGGGGCAATGAGCAGTTCTTC
few TRBJ2-7 . TRBV5-6 CASSLALSRGDEQYF TGTGCCAGCAGCTTGGCCCTGAGCAGGGGTGACGAGCAGTACTTC
. TRBJ2-1 TRBD2 TRBV7-8 CASSLPGLAGYEQFF TGTGCCAGCAGCTTGCCGGGACTAGCGGGATATGAGCAGTTCTTC
. TRBJ1-1 . TRBV29-1 CSVQGATEAFF TGCAGCGTTCAGGGTGCCACTGAAGCTTTCTTT
. TRBJ1-3 TRBD1 TRBV30 CAWNHRGSGNTIYF TGTGCCTGGAACCACAGGGGGTCTGGAAACACCATATATTTT
. TRBJ2-2 . TRBV7-9 CASSLGRGETGELFF TGTGCCAGCAGCTTAGGCAGGGGAGAAACCGGGGAGCTGTTTTTT
. TRBJ1-5 . TRBV19 CASSPQGLGQPQHF TGTGCCAGTAGTCCCCAGGGGCTGGGTCAGCCCCAGCATTTT
. TRBJ2-1 TRBD2 TRBV11-3 CASSSRILAGADNEQFF TGTGCCAGCAGCTCTCGTATTCTAGCGGGAGCTGACAATGAGCAGTTCTTC
. TRBJ1-4 . TRBV6-1 CASSEGTPTNEKLFF TGTGCCAGCAGTGAGGGGACACCAACTAATGAAAAACTGTTTTTT
. TRBJ2-7 . TRBV24-1 CATSETGSYEQYF TGTGCCACCAGTGAAACAGGGTCCTACGAGCAGTACTTC
few TRBJ2-3 . TRBV7-9 CASSPVDTQYF TGTGCCAGCAGCCCGGTGGATACGCAGTATTTT